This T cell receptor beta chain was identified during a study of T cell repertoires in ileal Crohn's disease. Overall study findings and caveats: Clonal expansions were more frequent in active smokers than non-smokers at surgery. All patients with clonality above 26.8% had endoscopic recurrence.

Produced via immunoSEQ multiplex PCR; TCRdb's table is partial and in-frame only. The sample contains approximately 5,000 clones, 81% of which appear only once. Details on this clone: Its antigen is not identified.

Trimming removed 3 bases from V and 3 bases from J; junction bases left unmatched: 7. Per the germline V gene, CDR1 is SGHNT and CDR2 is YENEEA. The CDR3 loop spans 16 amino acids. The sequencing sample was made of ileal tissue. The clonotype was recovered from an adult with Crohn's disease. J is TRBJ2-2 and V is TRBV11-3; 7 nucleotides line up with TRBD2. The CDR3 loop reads CASSLGGMMDTGELFF. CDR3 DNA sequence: TGTGCCAGCAGCTTGGGGGGGATGATGGACACCGGGGAGCTGTTTTTT.